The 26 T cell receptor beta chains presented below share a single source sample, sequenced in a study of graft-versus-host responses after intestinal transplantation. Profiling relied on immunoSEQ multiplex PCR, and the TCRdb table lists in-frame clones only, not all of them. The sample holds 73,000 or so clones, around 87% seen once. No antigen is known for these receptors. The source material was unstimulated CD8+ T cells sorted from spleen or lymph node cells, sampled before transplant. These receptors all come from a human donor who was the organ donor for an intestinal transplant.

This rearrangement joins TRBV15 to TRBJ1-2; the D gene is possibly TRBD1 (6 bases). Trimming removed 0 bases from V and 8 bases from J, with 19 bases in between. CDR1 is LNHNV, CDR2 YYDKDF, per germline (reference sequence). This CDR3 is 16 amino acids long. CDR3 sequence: CATSRDLGHSRWGYTF. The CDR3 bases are TGTGCCACCAGCAGAGATCTGGGACATTCCAGATGGGGCTACACCTTC.

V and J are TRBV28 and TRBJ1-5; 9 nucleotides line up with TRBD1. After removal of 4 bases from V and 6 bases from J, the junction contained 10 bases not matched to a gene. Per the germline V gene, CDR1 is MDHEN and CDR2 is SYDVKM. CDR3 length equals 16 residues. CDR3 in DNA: TGTGCCAGCAGTTCCCGACAGGGGGGGATGTTTCAGCCCCAGCATTTT. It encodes CASSSRQGGMFQPQHF.

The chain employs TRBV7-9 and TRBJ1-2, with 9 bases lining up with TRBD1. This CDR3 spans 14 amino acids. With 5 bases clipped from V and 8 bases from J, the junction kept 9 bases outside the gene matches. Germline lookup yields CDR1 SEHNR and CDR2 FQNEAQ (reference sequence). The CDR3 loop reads CASSRYRGREGYTF. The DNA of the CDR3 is TGTGCCAGCAGCAGATACAGGGGGCGCGAGGGCTACACCTTC. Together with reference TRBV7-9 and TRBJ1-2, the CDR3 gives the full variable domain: DTGVSQNPRHKITKRGQNVTFRCDPISEHNRLYWYRQTLGQGPEFLTYFQNEAQLEKSRLLSDRFSAERPKGSFSTLEIQRTEQGDSAMYLCASSRYRGREGYTFGSGTRLTVV.

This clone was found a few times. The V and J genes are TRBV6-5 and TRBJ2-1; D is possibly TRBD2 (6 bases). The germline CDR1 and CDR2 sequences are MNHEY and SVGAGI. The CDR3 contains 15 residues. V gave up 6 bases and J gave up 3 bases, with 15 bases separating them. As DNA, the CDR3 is TGTGCCAGCAGCGGGGTGGGCGGGATCTACAATGAGCAGTTCTTC. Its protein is CASSGVGGIYNEQFF.

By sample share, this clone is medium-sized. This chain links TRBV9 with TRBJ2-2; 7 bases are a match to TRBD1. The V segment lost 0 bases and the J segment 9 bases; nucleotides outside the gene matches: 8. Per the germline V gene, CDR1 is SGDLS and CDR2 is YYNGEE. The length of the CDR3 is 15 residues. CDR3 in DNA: TGTGCCAGCAGCGTAGGACAGGGCAAGACGTGGGAGCTGTTTTTT. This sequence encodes CASSVGQGKTWELFF.

The CDR3 bases are TGCGCCAGCAGCCAGGGGCAGGGGGCTACGGCTTTCTTT. The encoded protein is CASSQGQGATAFF. This chain connects TRBV4-3 to TRBJ1-1; the match to TRBD1 covers 8 bases. The CDR3 spans 13 residues. CDR1 and CDR2 (germline): LGHNA, YSLEER. Unmatched junction bases numbered 8, after V lost 3 bases and J lost 11 bases.

CDR3 DNA: TGTGCCAGCAGCCCCCGAGGGGGGGTAAGCATTTTTGGCTACACCTTC. Amino acids: CASSPRGGVSIFGYTF. The chain couples TRBV9 to TRBJ1-2; D is possibly TRBD1 (6 bases). Trimming cost V 4 bases and J 7 bases, with 23 bases left between them. The CDR3 is 16 amino acids. CDR1 and CDR2 (germline): SGDLS, YYNGEE.

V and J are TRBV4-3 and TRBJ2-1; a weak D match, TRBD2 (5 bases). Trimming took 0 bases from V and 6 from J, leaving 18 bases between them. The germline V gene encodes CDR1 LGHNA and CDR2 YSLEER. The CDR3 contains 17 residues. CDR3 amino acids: CASSQEHGRAVPNEQFF. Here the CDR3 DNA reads TGCGCCAGCAGCCAAGAGCATGGGAGAGCGGTACCCAATGAGCAGTTCTTC.

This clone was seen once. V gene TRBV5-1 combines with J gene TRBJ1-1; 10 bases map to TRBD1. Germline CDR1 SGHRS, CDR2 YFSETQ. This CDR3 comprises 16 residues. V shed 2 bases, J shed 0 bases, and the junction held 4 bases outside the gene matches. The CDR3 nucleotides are TGCGCCAGCAGCTTTGGACAGGGGGGGTTGAACACTGAAGCTTTCTTT. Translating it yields CASSFGQGGLNTEAFF.

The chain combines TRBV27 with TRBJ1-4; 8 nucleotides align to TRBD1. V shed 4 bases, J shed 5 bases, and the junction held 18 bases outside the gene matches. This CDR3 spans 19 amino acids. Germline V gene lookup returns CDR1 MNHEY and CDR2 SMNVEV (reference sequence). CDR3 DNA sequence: TGTGCCAGCAGTTCGTCCGGGACAGGCACAAACCGACCGAATGAAAAACTGTTTTTT. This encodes CASSSSGTGTNRPNEKLFF.

The CDR3 loop reads CASSPTGRTEAFF. Written as DNA, the CDR3 is TGTGCCAGCAGCCCGACAGGGAGGACTGAAGCTTTCTTT. The gene calls are TRBV6-5 and TRBJ1-1; 7 nucleotides match TRBD1. The CDR3 sequence is 13 residues long. Per the germline V gene, CDR1 is MNHEY and CDR2 is SVGAGI. V shed 6 bases and J 5 bases; nucleotides not matched to a gene: 6.

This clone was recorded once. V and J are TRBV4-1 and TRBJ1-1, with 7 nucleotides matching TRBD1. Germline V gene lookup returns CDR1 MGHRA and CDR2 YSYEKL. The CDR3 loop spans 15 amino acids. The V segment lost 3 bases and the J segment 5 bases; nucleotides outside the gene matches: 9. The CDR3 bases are TGCGCCAGCAGCCAGCAGAGGGGGCAGGGGACTGAAGCTTTCTTT. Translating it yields CASSQQRGQGTEAFF.

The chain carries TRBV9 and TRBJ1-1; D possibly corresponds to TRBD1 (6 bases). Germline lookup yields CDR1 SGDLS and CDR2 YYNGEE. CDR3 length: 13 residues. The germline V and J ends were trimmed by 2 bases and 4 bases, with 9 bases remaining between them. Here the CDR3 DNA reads TGTGCCAGCAGCGTCACAGGGTCCACTGAAGCTTTCTTT. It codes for CASSVTGSTEAFF.

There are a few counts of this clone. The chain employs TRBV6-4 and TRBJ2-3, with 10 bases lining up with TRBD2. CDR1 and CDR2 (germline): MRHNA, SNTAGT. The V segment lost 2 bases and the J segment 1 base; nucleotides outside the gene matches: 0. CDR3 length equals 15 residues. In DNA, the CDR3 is TGTGCCAGCAGTGACGGGACTAGCGGCACAGATACGCAGTATTTT. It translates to CASSDGTSGTDTQYF.

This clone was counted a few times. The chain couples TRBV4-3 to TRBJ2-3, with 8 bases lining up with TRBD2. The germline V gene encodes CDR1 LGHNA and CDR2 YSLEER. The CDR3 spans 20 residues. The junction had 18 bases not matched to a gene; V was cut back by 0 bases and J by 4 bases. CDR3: CASSQDWTASSGVTADTQYF. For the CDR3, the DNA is TGCGCCAGCAGCCAAGATTGGACGGCGAGTAGCGGGGTCACCGCAGATACGCAGTATTTT.

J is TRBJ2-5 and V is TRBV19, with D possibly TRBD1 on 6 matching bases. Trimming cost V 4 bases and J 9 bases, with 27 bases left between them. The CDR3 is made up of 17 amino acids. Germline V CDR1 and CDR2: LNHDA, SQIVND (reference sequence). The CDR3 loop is CASSKSPLRDTFEAQYF. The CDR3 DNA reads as TGTGCCAGTAGTAAATCCCCCCTCCGGGACACCTTCGAGGCCCAGTACTTC. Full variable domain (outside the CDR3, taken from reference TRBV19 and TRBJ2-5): DGGITQSPKYLFRKEGQNVTLSCEQNLNHDAMYWYRQDPGQGLRLIYYSQIVNDFQKGDIAEGYSVSREKKESFPLTVTSAQKNPTAFYLCASSKSPLRDTFEAQYFGPGTRLLVL.

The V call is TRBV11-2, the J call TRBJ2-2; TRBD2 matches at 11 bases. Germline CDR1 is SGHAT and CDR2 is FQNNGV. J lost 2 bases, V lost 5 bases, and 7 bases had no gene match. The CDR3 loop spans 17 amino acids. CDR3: CASSPSGLAGNTGELFF. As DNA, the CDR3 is TGTGCCAGCAGCCCATCCGGACTAGCGGGTAACACCGGGGAGCTGTTTTTT. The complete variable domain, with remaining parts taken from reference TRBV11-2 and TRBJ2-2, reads EAGVAQSPRYKIIEKRQSVAFWCNPISGHATLYWYQQILGQGPKLLIQFQNNGVVDDSQLPKDRFSAERLKGVDSTLKIQPAKLEDSAVYLCASSPSGLAGNTGELFFGEGSRLTVL.

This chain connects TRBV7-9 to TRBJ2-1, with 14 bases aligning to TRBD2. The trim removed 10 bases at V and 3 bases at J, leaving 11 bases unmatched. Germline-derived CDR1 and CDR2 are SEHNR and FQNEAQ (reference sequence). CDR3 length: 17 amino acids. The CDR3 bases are TGTGCCACTTGGGAGACTAGCGGGGGGGCTGACTACAATGAGCAGTTCTTC. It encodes CATWETSGGADYNEQFF.

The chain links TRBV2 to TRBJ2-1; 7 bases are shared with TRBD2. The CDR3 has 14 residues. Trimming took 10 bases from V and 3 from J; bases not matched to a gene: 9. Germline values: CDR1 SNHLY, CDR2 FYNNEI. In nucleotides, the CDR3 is TGTGCCACCTTTGGACTAGTAGGCTACAATGAGCAGTTCTTC. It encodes CATFGLVGYNEQFF.

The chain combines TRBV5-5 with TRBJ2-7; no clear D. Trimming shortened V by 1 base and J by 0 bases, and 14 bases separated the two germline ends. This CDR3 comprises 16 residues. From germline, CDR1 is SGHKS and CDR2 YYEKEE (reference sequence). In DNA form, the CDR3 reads TGTGCCAGCAGCTTGTTGGCGGAACCGACCTCCTACGAGCAGTACGTC. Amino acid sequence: CASSLLAEPTSYEQYV.

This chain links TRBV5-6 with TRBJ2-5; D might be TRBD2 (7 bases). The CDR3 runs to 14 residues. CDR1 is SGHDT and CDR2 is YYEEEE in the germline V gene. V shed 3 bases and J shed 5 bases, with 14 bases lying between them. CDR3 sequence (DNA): TGTGCCAGCAGCTGGGGGGGCTGGCGGGAGACCCAGTACTTC. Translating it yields CASSWGGWRETQYF.

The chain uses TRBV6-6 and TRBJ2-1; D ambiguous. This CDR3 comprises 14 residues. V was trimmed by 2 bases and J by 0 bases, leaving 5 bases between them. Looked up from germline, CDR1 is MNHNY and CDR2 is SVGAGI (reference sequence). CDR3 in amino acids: CASSYASSYNEQFF. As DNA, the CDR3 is TGTGCCAGCAGTTACGCTAGCTCCTACAATGAGCAGTTCTTC.

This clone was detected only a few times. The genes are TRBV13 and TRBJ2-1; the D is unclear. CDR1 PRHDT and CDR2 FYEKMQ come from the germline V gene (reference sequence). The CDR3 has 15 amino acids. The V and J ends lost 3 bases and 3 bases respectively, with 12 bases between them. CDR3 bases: TGTGCCAGCAGCTTTAGCCCCCACTACTACAATGAGCAGTTCTTC. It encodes CASSFSPHYYNEQFF.

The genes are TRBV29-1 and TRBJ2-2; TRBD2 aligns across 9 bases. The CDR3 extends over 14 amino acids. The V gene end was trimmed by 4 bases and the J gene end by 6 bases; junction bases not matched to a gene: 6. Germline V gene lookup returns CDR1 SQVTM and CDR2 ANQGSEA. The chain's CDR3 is CSVGLAGAAGELFF. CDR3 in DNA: TGCAGCGTTGGGTTAGCGGGGGCGGCCGGGGAGCTGTTTTTT.

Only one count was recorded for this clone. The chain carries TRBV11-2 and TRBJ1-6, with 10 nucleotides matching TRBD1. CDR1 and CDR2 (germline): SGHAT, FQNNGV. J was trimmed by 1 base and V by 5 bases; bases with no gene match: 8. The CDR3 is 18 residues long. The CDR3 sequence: CASSKGTGEFSYNSPLHF. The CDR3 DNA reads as TGTGCCAGCAGCAAAGGGACAGGGGAGTTTTCCTATAATTCACCCCTCCACTTT.

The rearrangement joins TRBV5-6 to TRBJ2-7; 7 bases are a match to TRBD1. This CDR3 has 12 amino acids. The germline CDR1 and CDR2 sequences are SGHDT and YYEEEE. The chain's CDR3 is CASSLLGQPSWV. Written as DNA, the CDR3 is TGTGCCAGCAGCTTGCTGGGACAGCCGAGTTGGGTC.